The following is a T cell receptor (beta chain) sequence with its context. This record comes from a study of CD8 T cells in Susac syndrome. Sequencing of TCR beta drew on CD8+ and CD4+ T cells from blood. Negative isolation was used for CD8+ and CD4+ T cells, and FACS enrichment was applied to TEMRA cells. RNA in amounts of 0.5 to 1 ug was reverse transcribed with random hexamers. Each CDR3 protein is one row after TCRdb ran MiXCR on the immunoSEQ multiplex PCR reads. Here the sample spans some 110,000 distinct CDR3 sequences, approximately 96% being singletons. The length of the CDR3 is 14 residues. The V gene lost 1 base and the J gene lost 0 bases, with 4 bases spanning the gap. Germline V gene lookup returns CDR1 SGHTA and CDR2 FQGNSA.

Material for sequencing was CD4+ T cells from PBMCs. This clonotype originated in a human donor in good health. The V call is TRBV7-2, the J call TRBJ1-3; the D is unclear. CDR3 protein: CASSLDNSGNTIYF. In DNA, the CDR3 is TGTGCCAGCAGCTTAGATAACTCTGGAAACACCATATATTTT.